Below, 32 T cell receptor beta chains from the same sample are listed, as sequenced in a study of T cells after yellow fever vaccination. TCRdb re-derived calls from the 5' RACE reads in MiXCR, one entry per CDR3 protein. This sample has around 530,000 distinct CDR3 sequences, with less than 20% found just once. The sample in question was PBMCs, obtained 5 days after the first yellow fever vaccination. The source is a man between 18 and 29 years old who received the YFV17D yellow fever vaccine.

This clonotype was detected a few times. J is TRBJ1-2 and V is TRBV27, with D hard to call. The ends were cut back, 4 bases at V and 3 bases at J, with 18 bases in the middle. CDR1 and CDR2 (germline): MNHEY, SMNVEV (reference sequence). There are 16 residues in the CDR3. The CDR3 sequence: CASSSRLVGLDYGYTF. CDR3 bases: TGTGCCAGCAGTTCCCGGCTCGTGGGCCTGGACTATGGCTACACCTTC.

This clonotype was observed a few times. The chain carries TRBV7-9 and TRBJ2-6; D gene uncertain. The CDR3 loop spans 15 amino acids. With 3 bases removed from V and 0 bases from J, the gap between germline ends came to 6 bases. Germline values: CDR1 SEHNR, CDR2 FQNEAQ (reference sequence). For the CDR3, the DNA is TGTGCCAGCAGCTTTTGGGTCTCTGGGGCCAACGTCCTGACTTTC. Its protein product is CASSFWVSGANVLTF.

This clonotype was found a few times. The chain has TRBV7-9 and TRBJ2-5, with D possibly matching TRBD1 (6 bases). CDR3 size: 15 residues. From germline, CDR1 is SEHNR and CDR2 FQNEAQ (reference sequence). The V end was cut by 1 base, the J end by 2 bases, with 11 bases between. In DNA form, the CDR3 reads TGTGCCAGCAGCTTAGAGGGGGACGGGCAAGAGACCCAGTACTTC. This gives the protein CASSLEGDGQETQYF.

Details on this clonotype: The junction departs from germline at one end; a sequencing error may be responsible. CDR3 in amino acids: CASSQIADTTLQDTQYF. The DNA of the CDR3 is TGTGCCAGCAGCCAAATTGCGGACACGACCCTTCAAGACACCCAGTACTTC. The chain carries TRBV7-9 and TRBJ2-5, with D maybe TRBD1 (5 bases). Germline V lookup: CDR1 SEHNR, CDR2 FQNEAQ (reference sequence). This CDR3 is built from 17 residues.

CDR3 region: CASSPAGEGEKLFF. DNA of the CDR3: TGTGCCAGCAGCCCCGCGGGGGAGGGAGAAAAACTGTTTTTT. This rearrangement joins TRBV5-4 to TRBJ1-4; a possible D gene is TRBD1 (5 bases). Germline V CDR1 and CDR2: SGHNT, YYREEE (reference sequence). The length of the CDR3 is 14 residues. The V end lost 4 bases, the J end lost 8 bases, and 15 bases lay between the germline ends.

The chain is built from TRBV11-2 and TRBJ2-1; TRBD2 aligns across 8 bases. CDR3 length: 14 amino acids. Germline CDR1 and CDR2: SGHAT and FQNNGV. V shed 0 bases and J 14 bases; nucleotides not matched to a gene: 9. The CDR3 protein is CASSLDATSAVEFF. CDR3 bases: TGTGCCAGCAGCTTAGATGCGACTAGCGCCGTGGAGTTCTTC. Based on the CDR3 plus reference TRBV11-2 and TRBJ2-1, the full variable domain is EAGVAQSPRYKIIEKRQSVAFWCNPISGHATLYWYQQILGQGPKLLIQFQNNGVVDDSQLPKDRFSAERLKGVDSTLKIQPAKLEDSAVYLCASSLDATSAVEFFGPGTRLTVL.

This clonotype has only a few counts. This rearrangement joins TRBV7-9 to TRBJ1-2; D gene ambiguous. V lost 5 bases and J 0 bases, leaving 16 bases between the germline ends. Germline V gene data show CDR1 as SEHNR and CDR2 as FQNEAQ (reference sequence). The CDR3 contains 16 residues. CDR3 nucleotides: TGTGCCAGCAGCCCATCCCTCGCCAGCGCTAACTATGGCTACACCTTC. Amino acid sequence: CASSPSLASANYGYTF.

This clonotype was found a few times. The gene calls are TRBV3-1 and TRBJ2-7, with D hard to call. The V gene's germline CDR1 is LGHDT and CDR2 YNNKEL (reference sequence). The CDR3 runs 13 residues. Trimming cost V 0 bases and J 7 bases, with 10 bases left between them. The CDR3 bases are TGTGCCAGCAGCCAAGAGGGGTCTCGGGAGCAGTACGTC. Encoded protein: CASSQEGSREQYV.

This clonotype has a handful of counts. The chain is built from TRBV6-1 and TRBJ2-2; 9 bases fit TRBD2. J gave up 7 bases and V 6 bases, and 9 bases lay outside the gene matches. The CDR3 has 15 amino acids. Germline V gene sequence: CDR1 MNHNS, CDR2 SASEGT. This CDR3 is CASRPSGGRFGELFF. CDR3 nucleotides: TGTGCCAGCAGGCCCAGCGGGGGGAGGTTCGGGGAGCTGTTTTTT.

The chain couples TRBV6-5 to TRBJ2-3, with a tentative D call TRBD1 (6 bases). Germline assignment: CDR1 MNHEY and CDR2 SVGAGI. CDR3 length: 16 amino acids. V was pared by 0 bases and J by 4 bases, with 14 bases between. The CDR3 bases are TGTGCCAGCAGTTACTCGACACAGGGCGATTCAGATACGCAGTATTTT. Protein sequence: CASSYSTQGDSDTQYF.

On this clonotype: The limits of the CDR3 on the DNA are not certain, so only TCRdb's listed CDR3 is given. This chain connects TRBV11-1 to TRBJ2-7; the table's D call, TRBD1, has no DNA check behind it. The CDR3 extends over 18 residues, inclusive of both ends. The germline V gene has CDR1 SGHAT and CDR2 FQDESV (reference sequence). Here the CDR3 reads CASSFGQGLGRNSYEQYF.

The V gene is TRBV30, the J gene TRBJ1-1, with a possible D match to TRBD1 (5 bases). The CDR3 consists of 15 residues. V lost 0 bases, J lost 3 bases, and 14 bases lay in between. Germline-derived CDR1 and CDR2 are GTSNPN and SVGIG (reference sequence). The chain's CDR3 is CAWSVVSGDDTEAFF. In DNA form, the CDR3 reads TGTGCCTGGAGTGTAGTTTCGGGGGACGACACTGAAGCTTTCTTT.

The CDR3 bases are TGTGCCAGCAGTTACTCTCGGGACAGCCCTTACGAGCAGTACGTC. This codes for CASSYSRDSPYEQYV. The chain couples TRBV6-5 to TRBJ2-7, with 7 bases fitting TRBD1. The CDR3 loop spans 15 amino acids. CDR1 is MNHEY, CDR2 SVGAGI, per germline. With V trimmed by 0 bases and J by 4 bases, 6 bases remained unmatched.

The table lists this clonotype with many counts. This chain joins TRBV5-1 and TRBJ1-6; 8 positions agree with TRBD1. The germline V gene has CDR1 SGHRS and CDR2 YFSETQ. The V gene end was trimmed by 2 bases and the J gene end by 8 bases; junction bases not matched to a gene: 3. The CDR3 consists of 14 residues. The CDR3: CASSFTGGDSPLHF. For the CDR3, the DNA is TGCGCCAGCAGCTTTACAGGGGGAGATTCACCCCTCCACTTT. Using reference TRBV5-1 and TRBJ1-6 for the parts outside the CDR3, the full variable domain is KAGVTQTPRYLIKTRGQQVTLSCSPISGHRSVSWYQQTPGQGLQFLFEYFSETQRNKGNFPGRFSGRQFSNSRSEMNVSTLELGDSALYLCASSFTGGDSPLHFGNGTRLTVT.

The rearrangement links TRBV7-2 to TRBJ2-5; 12 positions match TRBD2. The CDR3 is made up of 14 amino acids. Per the germline V gene, CDR1 is SGHTA and CDR2 is FQGNSA. Unmatched junction bases numbered 9, after V lost 5 bases and J lost 11 bases. The CDR3 nucleotides are TGTGCCAGCAGCCCCCCGGCTAGCGGGGGGGCGCAGTACTTC. Translated: CASSPPASGGAQYF.

The chain employs TRBV10-3 and TRBJ2-7; a weak D match, TRBD2 (5 bases). Deletions cut 7 bases from V and 1 base from J, with 14 bases between. The germline gives CDR1 ENHRY, CDR2 SYGVKD. The CDR3 loop spans 14 amino acids. CDR3: CAITPDLSSYEQYF. The CDR3 DNA is TGTGCCATCACCCCGGACTTGTCGTCCTACGAGCAGTACTTC.

There are a few counts of this clonotype. The chain recombines TRBV5-1 with TRBJ2-3; 8 bases match TRBD1. The V and J ends lost 0 bases and 5 bases, in that order; junction bases with no gene match: 8. This CDR3 spans 16 amino acids. The germline V gene has CDR1 SGHRS and CDR2 YFSETQ. CDR3 sequence (DNA): TGCGCCAGCAGCTTGGCAACAGGGGGAAGAATAGATACGCAGTATTTT. Its protein product is CASSLATGGRIDTQYF.

V usage is TRBV18 and J usage is TRBJ2-3; D gene unclear. With 6 bases removed from V and 2 bases from J, the gap between germline ends came to 9 bases. This CDR3 is 13 amino acids long. Per germline, CDR1 KGHSH and CDR2 LQKENI. CDR3 DNA sequence: TGTGCCAGCTCCCCCGACCTCACAGATACGCAGTATTTT. Translating it yields CASSPDLTDTQYF.

The V gene is TRBV18, the J gene TRBJ1-5; D uncertain. Germline V gene data show CDR1 as KGHSH and CDR2 as LQKENI. Trimming left V 3 bases short and J 5 bases short, with 8 bases between. The CDR3 runs to 13 residues. The CDR3 coding sequence is TGTGCCAGCTCACCCTATAAAGATCAGCCCCAGCATTTT. Translation: CASSPYKDQPQHF. Complete variable domain (other parts from reference TRBV18 and TRBJ1-5): NAGVMQNPRHLVRRRGQEARLRCSPMKGHSHVYWYRQLPEEGLKFMVYLQKENIIDESGMPKERFSAEFPKEGPSILRIQQVVRGDSAAYFCASSPYKDQPQHFGDGTRLSIL.

The rearrangement uses TRBV25-1 and TRBJ1-2, with D hard to call. The V gene lost 2 bases and the J gene lost 0 bases, with 4 bases spanning the gap. The CDR3 extends over 13 amino acids. CDR1 is MGHDK and CDR2 is SYGVNS in the germline V gene. CDR3 sequence: CASSELANYGYTF. The CDR3 DNA sequence: TGTGCCAGCAGTGAACTTGCTAACTATGGCTACACCTTC.

The rearrangement joins TRBV5-1 to TRBJ2-7; perhaps TRBD1 as D (5 bases). Germline loops: CDR1 SGHRS, CDR2 YFSETQ. CDR3 size: 16 residues. Trimming stripped 4 bases from V and 1 base from J, with 18 bases between. The CDR3 reads CASSSQPGAVSYEQYF. CDR3 DNA sequence: TGCGCCAGCAGCAGCCAGCCTGGGGCGGTATCCTACGAGCAGTACTTC.

The CDR3 reads CASTPAPIGNVLTF. CDR3 nucleotides: TGTGCCAGCACCCCGGCCCCCATAGGGAACGTCCTGACTTTC. The chain links TRBV7-9 to TRBJ2-6; D not resolved. The V gene's germline CDR1 is SEHNR and CDR2 FQNEAQ (reference sequence). The V gene lost 7 bases and the J gene lost 10 bases, with 17 bases spanning the gap. There are 14 residues in the CDR3.

The chain couples TRBV6-1 to TRBJ2-1, with 12 bases that match TRBD2. J gave up 5 bases and V 6 bases, and 14 bases lay outside the gene matches. The CDR3 has 18 residues. Germline V gives CDR1 MNHNS, CDR2 SASEGT. Written as DNA, the CDR3 is TGTGCCAGCAGGTGGGCTAGCGGGGGGGCCGGGTCAAACAATGAGCAGTTCTTC. As protein: CASRWASGGAGSNNEQFF.

V and J are TRBV29-1 and TRBJ2-2, with D unclear. Germline values: CDR1 SQVTM, CDR2 ANQGSEA. V lost 6 bases, J lost 5 bases, and 4 bases lay in between. This CDR3 is 10 amino acids long. CDR3 region: CSVKTGELFF. For the CDR3, the DNA is TGCAGCGTAAAGACCGGGGAGCTGTTTTTT.

At least ten counts were recorded for this clonotype. The CDR3 DNA sequence: TGTGCCAGCAGTTTTAGTGGGGGGCACGAGCAGTACGTC. Residues: CASSFSGGHEQYV. The chain employs TRBV12-3 or TRBV12-4 and TRBJ2-7; D tentatively fits TRBD1 or TRBD2 (6 bases each). The V end lost 3 bases, the J end lost 5 bases, and 11 bases lay between the germline ends. The CDR3 runs to 13 residues.

This clonotype was counted a few times. The V call is TRBV11-2, the J call TRBJ2-7; D is ambiguous. V was pared by 5 bases and J by 3 bases, with 8 bases between. There are 12 residues in the CDR3. Germline CDR1 reads SGHAT; CDR2 reads FQNNGV. The CDR3 loop is CASSTNYYEQYV. CDR3 DNA: TGTGCCAGCAGCACGAACTACTACGAGCAGTACGTC.

This clonotype came up a few times. V gene TRBV6-4 combines with J gene TRBJ2-7, with a weak D call TRBD1 (6 bases). V lost 7 bases and J 2 bases, leaving 18 bases between the germline ends. Germline V gene lookup returns CDR1 MRHNA and CDR2 SNTAGT. The CDR3 has 15 amino acids. Here the CDR3 reads CASIKQGKFPYEQYF. In nucleotides, the CDR3 is TGTGCCAGCATTAAACAGGGAAAATTCCCCTACGAGCAGTACTTC.

In its sample, this clonotype was seen a few times. V gene TRBV5-1 combines with J gene TRBJ1-5; no firm D call. The V and J ends lost 0 bases and 0 bases respectively, with 7 bases between them. The CDR3 sequence is 15 residues long. Germline CDR1 and CDR2: SGHRS and YFSETQ. CDR3 sequence reads: CASSLGSYSNQPQHF. DNA of the CDR3: TGCGCCAGCAGCTTGGGAAGTTATAGCAATCAGCCCCAGCATTTT.

The CDR3 bases are TGTGCCAGCACTATTCCGGGACACCGCACAGATACGCAGTATTTT. This encodes CASTIPGHRTDTQYF. The gene calls are TRBV7-2 and TRBJ2-3; possible D gene TRBD1, 6 bases. This CDR3 comprises 15 residues. Germline V gene lookup returns CDR1 SGHTA and CDR2 FQGNSA. The ends were cut back, 7 bases at V and 1 base at J, with 15 bases in the middle.

The chain carries TRBV10-3 and TRBJ2-2; the D call may be TRBD1 or TRBD2 (5 bases each). V was pared by 4 bases and J by 3 bases, with 12 bases between. Germline CDR1 ENHRY, CDR2 SYGVKD. The CDR3 covers 15 residues. This CDR3 is CAISAGTTYTGELFF. The CDR3 nucleotides read TGTGCCATCAGTGCCGGGACGACTTACACCGGGGAGCTGTTTTTT.

The chain is built from TRBV19 and TRBJ2-7; D gene ambiguous. V dropped 5 bases and J dropped 0 bases, with 14 bases sitting between them. Germline V gene sequence: CDR1 LNHDA, CDR2 SQIVND (reference sequence). The CDR3 has 15 residues. This CDR3 is CASSWTTESSYEQYF. The CDR3 coding sequence is TGTGCCAGTAGTTGGACCACAGAGAGCTCCTACGAGCAGTACTTC.

This clonotype showed up many times. The rearrangement joins TRBV5-1 to TRBJ2-2; D is possibly TRBD1 (5 bases). The CDR3 spans 14 residues. The V and J ends lost 1 base and 7 bases respectively, with 11 bases between them. Germline V gene data show CDR1 as SGHRS and CDR2 as YFSETQ. The CDR3 DNA is TGCGCCAGCAGCTTGCGCCAGGGAAGCGGGGAGCTGTTTTTT. Translation gives CASSLRQGSGELFF.